Below are 28 T cell receptor beta chains sequenced from a single sample in a study of post-analysis software for immune sequencing data. Every TCR beta cDNA library bore unique molecular identifiers. Each CDR3 protein is one row after TCRdb ran MiXCR on the PCR reads. The repertoire holds about 160,000 distinct CDR3 sequences, with approximately 35% as singletons. The material was blood, obtained after autologous hematopoietic stem cell transplantation. Receptor source: a girl between 10 and 17 years old with multiple sclerosis.

J is TRBJ1-5 and V is TRBV29-1, with D uncertain. V dropped 6 bases and J dropped 0 bases, with 9 bases sitting between them. CDR1 is SQVTM, CDR2 ANQGSEA, per germline. This CDR3 contains 13 residues. Here the CDR3 DNA reads TGCAGCGTGCGGTCAGATAGCAATCAGCCCCAGCATTTT. This translates into CSVRSDSNQPQHF.

This clonotype was counted only a few times. V usage is TRBV6-2 or TRBV6-3 and J usage is TRBJ2-5, with D possibly TRBD2 on 5 matching bases. This CDR3 has 13 amino acids. The V end was cut by 6 bases, the J end by 11 bases, with 19 bases between. The germline V gene has CDR1 MNHEY and CDR2 SVGEGT. The CDR3 region has the DNA TGTGCCAGCAGCGACCCCCCAGACTGGGAGCAGTACTTC. Residues: CASSDPPDWEQYF.

The CDR3 region has the DNA TGTGCCAGCAGCCCACGACGGTTGGGGGCCAACGTCCTGACTTTC. Encoded protein: CASSPRRLGANVLTF. This chain joins TRBV7-2 and TRBJ2-6; D not resolved. This CDR3 comprises 15 residues. Germline CDR1 SGHTA, CDR2 FQGNSA. Between the trimmed V and J ends, which lost 5 bases and 4 bases, there was a span of 12 bases.

This clonotype came up many times. The chain couples TRBV7-2 to TRBJ1-2, with a possible D match to TRBD1 (6 bases). The CDR3 extends over 13 amino acids. The V end lost 1 base, the J end lost 4 bases, and 7 bases lay between the germline ends. Germline assignment: CDR1 SGHTA and CDR2 FQGNSA. In nucleotides, the CDR3 is TGTGCCAGCAGCTTAGAGGGGGTCTATGGCTACACCTTC. This encodes CASSLEGVYGYTF.

This clonotype has more than one count but fewer than ten. The chain has TRBV3-1 and TRBJ1-1, with 7 bases fitting TRBD1. J gave up 1 base and V 5 bases, and 4 bases lay outside the gene matches. Germline V CDR1 and CDR2: LGHDT, YNNKEL (reference sequence). The CDR3 length is 14 residues. The CDR3 coding sequence is TGTGCCAGCAGCATAGGGACAGCGAACACTGAAGCTTTCTTT. As protein: CASSIGTANTEAFF.

There are a few counts of this clonotype. The rearrangement links TRBV12-3 or TRBV12-4 to TRBJ1-2, with 7 bases fitting TRBD1. J gave up 4 bases and V 6 bases, and 5 bases lay outside the gene matches. The CDR3 is 13 amino acids. In DNA form, the CDR3 reads TGTGCCAGCAGCCAGACAGGGCTCTATGGCTACACCTTC. Translation gives CASSQTGLYGYTF.

The J gene is TRBJ1-1, the V gene TRBV29-1; the D gene is possibly TRBD1 (6 bases). CDR3 length equals 13 residues. From germline, CDR1 is SQVTM and CDR2 ANQGSEA. V lost 1 base to trimming and J lost 5 bases, with 11 bases between them. The CDR3 here is CSVEVGGRTEAFF. DNA for the CDR3: TGCAGCGTTGAAGTAGGGGGTAGGACTGAAGCTTTCTTT.

The J gene is TRBJ1-6, the V gene TRBV19; D is ambiguous. Germline V gene lookup returns CDR1 LNHDA and CDR2 SQIVND (reference sequence). Deletions cut 11 bases from V and 0 bases from J, with 11 bases between. The CDR3 is 14 residues long. The CDR3: CASRESSYNSPLHF. DNA for the CDR3: TGTGCCTCCCGGGAGAGCTCCTATAATTCACCCCTCCACTTT.

Concerning this clonotype: Germline is not matched at one junction end, which may reflect a read error. The V call is TRBV12-3 or TRBV12-4, the J call TRBJ2-3; 7 positions agree with TRBD2. The CDR3 runs 16 residues. This CDR3 is CASSPSGGGTTDMQYF. The CDR3 region has the DNA TGTGCCAGCAGCCCGAGTGGGGGAGGGACCACAGATATGCAGTATTTT.

The chain combines TRBV24-1 with TRBJ1-1; D is unclear. Germline CDR1 reads KGHDR; CDR2 reads SFDVKD. Between the trimmed V and J ends, which lost 3 bases and 8 bases, there was a span of 9 bases. The CDR3 length is 12 residues. CDR3: CATSDPFGEAFF. The CDR3 coding sequence is TGTGCCACCAGTGATCCGTTTGGGGAAGCTTTCTTT.

This clonotype showed up just a few times. This chain joins TRBV5-1 and TRBJ2-7; D uncertain. The germline CDR1 and CDR2 sequences are SGHRS and YFSETQ. V shed 0 bases and J shed 2 bases, with 12 bases lying between them. The CDR3 loop spans 15 amino acids. The CDR3 DNA follows: TGCGCCAGCAGCTTGGGACACTTAGTCCCCTACGAGCAGTACTTC. Encoded protein: CASSLGHLVPYEQYF.

There are a few counts of this clonotype. The rearrangement uses TRBV20-1 and TRBJ2-5; D gene ambiguous. Germline loops: CDR1 DFQATT, CDR2 SNEGSKA (reference sequence). This CDR3 has 11 amino acids. V was trimmed by 3 bases and J by 1 base, leaving 3 bases between them. The CDR3 loop is CSARSQETQYF. The CDR3 DNA is TGCAGTGCTAGGTCCCAAGAGACCCAGTACTTC.

The genes are TRBV30 and TRBJ2-7; TRBD2 aligns across 11 bases. Trimming at V came to 2 bases and at J to 4 bases, leaving 1 base not matched to a gene. The V gene's germline CDR1 is GTSNPN and CDR2 SVGIG (reference sequence). The CDR3 runs to 13 residues. The CDR3 DNA is TGTGCCTGGAGTCGGACTAGCGGGTACGAGCAGTACTTC. Translated, it gives CAWSRTSGYEQYF.

This clonotype was recorded at least ten times. The gene calls are TRBV5-1 and TRBJ2-3; D ambiguous. V lost 2 bases, J lost 0 bases, and 22 bases lay in between. The CDR3 spans 19 residues. Germline CDR1 is SGHRS and CDR2 is YFSETQ. CDR3 amino acids: CASSLARLNIPLSTDTQYF. For the CDR3, the DNA is TGCGCCAGCAGCTTAGCCCGCCTTAATATCCCCCTTAGCACAGATACGCAGTATTTT.

This clonotype has more than one count but fewer than ten. This chain connects TRBV15 to TRBJ2-1; 11 bases are a match to TRBD2. Trimming at V came to 0 bases and at J to 2 bases, leaving 12 bases not matched to a gene. This CDR3 has 20 residues. The germline V gene has CDR1 LNHNV and CDR2 YYDKDF (reference sequence). The CDR3 loop is CATSRDLGLAGGTPYNEQFF. The DNA for the CDR3 is TGTGCCACCAGCAGAGATCTCGGGCTAGCGGGAGGTACCCCCTACAATGAGCAGTTCTTC.

This sequence joins TRBV2 and TRBJ1-2, with a possible D match to TRBD1 (5 bases). The CDR3 spans 12 residues. CDR1 is SNHLY, CDR2 FYNNEI, per germline. The CDR3 region is CTIGTENYGYTF. Written as DNA, the CDR3 is TGTACCATCGGGACCGAGAACTATGGCTACACCTTC.

This clonotype was recorded at least ten times. The V gene is TRBV20-1, the J gene TRBJ2-3; 10 bases match TRBD2. Looked up from germline, CDR1 is DFQATT and CDR2 is SNEGSKA (reference sequence). J lost 2 bases, V lost 5 bases, and 10 bases had no gene match. CDR3 length: 16 amino acids. The CDR3: CSALPLTSGFTDTQYF. CDR3 sequence (DNA): TGCAGTGCTCTCCCACTGACTAGCGGGTTCACAGATACGCAGTATTTT.

This clonotype came up many times. The chain joins TRBV7-6 to TRBJ2-1; D is unresolved. CDR3 length: 13 amino acids. Trimming removed 1 base from V and 2 bases from J, with 3 bases in between. CDR1 SGHVS and CDR2 FNYEAQ come from the germline V gene. CDR3 sequence: CASSLGAYNEQFF. The CDR3, as DNA: TGTGCCAGCAGCTTAGGCGCCTACAATGAGCAGTTCTTC.

This clonotype was counted a few times. The CDR3 bases are TGTGCCAGCAGTTTAGGAACATATCAGTACTTC. This sequence encodes CASSLGTYQYF. The chain couples TRBV12-3 or TRBV12-4 to TRBJ2-7; D ambiguous. The CDR3 totals 11 residues. V dropped 1 base and J dropped 10 bases, with 8 bases sitting between them.

This clonotype showed up just a few times. The chain links TRBV4-3 to TRBJ1-5; TRBD1 matches 7 bases. Trimming took 2 bases from V and 4 from J; bases not matched to a gene: 5. Per germline, CDR1 LGHNA and CDR2 YSLEER. CDR3 length equals 15 residues. The CDR3 DNA reads as TGCGCCAGCAGCCAAACATTACAGGGGAATCAGCCCCAGCATTTT. This codes for CASSQTLQGNQPQHF.

The chain has TRBV4-1 and TRBJ2-2; 8 nucleotides align to TRBD1. The CDR3 has 19 amino acids. Germline V gene data show CDR1 as MGHRA and CDR2 as YSYEKL. Losses at the gene ends were 3 bases for V and 6 bases for J; bases not matched to a gene: 18. In DNA form, the CDR3 reads TGCGCCAGCAGCCATCCTGGCTGGCAGGGGGCTCGGGGCGCCGGGGAGCTGTTTTTT. This translates into CASSHPGWQGARGAGELFF.

This clonotype has just a few counts. The chain links TRBV29-1 to TRBJ2-5; D is perhaps TRBD1 (5 bases). V lost 6 bases and J 3 bases, leaving 14 bases between the germline ends. This CDR3 contains 13 residues. CDR1 and CDR2 (germline): SQVTM, ANQGSEA. CDR3 DNA sequence: TGCAGCGTAGACAGTAGCTCAAAAGAGACCCAGTACTTC. Amino acids: CSVDSSSKETQYF.

This clonotype was seen a single time. Since a much larger clone is just one base distant, this may be a read error. The chain joins TRBV10-3 to TRBJ2-6; 11 bases agree with TRBD2. Per germline, CDR1 ENHRY and CDR2 SYGVKD. This CDR3 spans 18 amino acids. CDR3 loop: CAISLDLAGGSGANVRTF. The CDR3 DNA is TGTGCCATCAGCCTAGACCTAGCGGGAGGCTCTGGGGCCAACGTCCGGACTTTC.

This clonotype was seen a few times. V usage is TRBV20-1 and J usage is TRBJ1-2; D call uncertain. The germline V gene encodes CDR1 DFQATT and CDR2 SNEGSKA (reference sequence). The germline V and J ends were trimmed by 0 bases and 4 bases, with 9 bases remaining between them. The CDR3 totals 13 residues. CDR3 nucleotides: TGCAGTGCTAGAGATGGGATCGGCTATGGCTACACCTTC. Its protein is CSARDGIGYGYTF.

This clonotype was observed a handful of times. The chain is built from TRBV20-1 and TRBJ2-2; 7 bases are shared with TRBD2. The junction had 6 bases not matched to a gene; V was cut back by 2 bases and J by 3 bases. Per germline, CDR1 DFQATT and CDR2 SNEGSKA (reference sequence). This CDR3 has 15 amino acids. The CDR3 DNA follows: TGCAGTGCTAGACGGGAGGAACTGGACACCGGGGAGCTGTTTTTT. Protein product: CSARREELDTGELFF.

The chain uses TRBV9 and TRBJ2-7; unclear D gene. Between the trimmed V and J ends, which lost 0 bases and 7 bases, there was a span of 14 bases. Germline loops: CDR1 SGDLS, CDR2 YYNGEE. The CDR3 is made up of 14 amino acids. The CDR3 bases are TGTGCCAGCAGCGTAGATCTTGGGGTCAATGAGCAGTACTTC. This translates into CASSVDLGVNEQYF.

V is TRBV5-1 and J is TRBJ2-1, with TRBD2 matching over 8 bases. V lost 4 bases, J lost 0 bases, and 6 bases stayed unmatched. This CDR3 contains 16 residues. CDR1 SGHRS and CDR2 YFSETQ come from the germline V gene. This chain's CDR3 is CASSRLAQVSYNEQFF. CDR3 sequence (DNA): TGCGCCAGCAGCAGACTAGCGCAAGTCTCCTACAATGAGCAGTTCTTC.

The chain uses TRBV5-1 and TRBJ2-1; the match to TRBD2 covers 12 bases. Per the germline V gene, CDR1 is SGHRS and CDR2 is YFSETQ. The CDR3 is 17 amino acids. V shed 1 base and J 8 bases; nucleotides not matched to a gene: 10. Written as DNA, the CDR3 is TGCGCCAGCAGCTTGCCGGAAACTAGCGGGGGGTTAGATGAGCAGTTCTTC. The encoded protein is CASSLPETSGGLDEQFF.